This T cell receptor (beta chain) was found in a study of regulatory T cells. Study conclusions and caveats: In CD3G-deficient patients, conventional CD4+ T cells were enriched for hydrophobic CDR3 residues at positions 6 and 7.

Amplification used 52 TRBV primers and 13 TRBJ primers. The data were produced by immunoSEQ multiplex PCR, yet TCRdb's version contains in-frame clones alone and is incomplete. The sample shows some 29,000 clones, less than 95% of them seen only once. Trimming removed 5 bases from V and 1 base from J, with 14 bases in between. CDR1 is SEHNR, CDR2 FQNEAQ, per germline (reference sequence). This CDR3 has 15 residues. CD4+ T cells were divided by sorting: CD25-high CD127-low Tregs, CD25-low CD127-high conventional cells. With respect to this clone: The antigen remains unidentified.

This chain connects TRBV7-9 to TRBJ1-1; D call uncertain. The TCR comes from a person aged 18 to 30 with CD3G deficiency. Material for sequencing was conventional CD4+ T cells sorted from blood. The CDR3 sequence is CASSLPLQWNTEAFF. CDR3 DNA sequence: TGTGCCAGCAGCCTGCCGCTGCAGTGGAACACTGAAGCTTTCTTT.